This is a list of T cell receptor beta chains from one sample in a study of CXCR3-negative and CXCR3-positive naive CD8 T cells. TCRdb reprocessed the 5' RACE reads and reports one entry per CDR3 protein, with no DNA. The sample features around 63,000 distinct CDR3 sequences, with about 4.9% in its top ten. The specimen sequenced was naive CXCR3+ CD8+ T cells from blood. These receptors all come from a human donor in good health. Some clones in this sample may be carry-over from other donors' samples. The CDR3 runs from the conserved cysteine through the conserved F or W. The listing skips clone size in some rows; elsewhere it reads once, few, many or a size class.

J: TRBJ2-1; size: NA; V: TRBV10-1; CDR3: CASGNLGNEQFF
J: TRBJ1-6; size: NA; V: TRBV19; CDR3: CASRQGGKSPLHF
J: TRBJ2-7; size: NA; V: TRBV29-1; CDR3: CSVETSASGSREQYF
J: TRBJ1-2; size: NA; V: TRBV29-1; CDR3: CSVPATYAGNYGYTF
J: TRBJ2-7; size: NA; V: TRBV7-9; CDR3: CASSALKGGALNEQYF
J: TRBJ2-7; size: medium-sized; V: TRBV15; CDR3: CATSRGEERSEQYF
J: TRBJ2-2; size: NA; V: TRBV7-6; CDR3: CASSLTPGTRGTGELFF
J: TRBJ2-1; size: medium-sized; V: TRBV4-3; CDR3: CASSQPGSSYNEQFF
J: TRBJ2-7; size: NA; V: TRBV4-3; CDR3: CASSQDAGLDPYEQYF
J: TRBJ2-7; size: medium-sized; V: TRBV6-6; CDR3: CASSLLDSSYEQYF
J: TRBJ1-1; size: NA; V: TRBV9; CDR3: CASSVGQGTEAFF
J: TRBJ2-2; size: NA; V: TRBV29-1; CDR3: CSVETRVAGELFF
J: TRBJ2-5; size: NA; V: TRBV6-6; CDR3: CASSSSARETQYF
J: TRBJ1-2; size: NA; V: TRBV7-3; CDR3: CASRPSADRLLGYTF
J: TRBJ2-5; size: NA; V: TRBV4-1; CDR3: CASSRTEGPQETQYF
J: TRBJ1-5; size: NA; V: TRBV28; CDR3: CASGHNQPQHF
J: TRBJ1-1; size: NA; V: TRBV7-9; CDR3: CASSLRTGGRDTEAFF
J: TRBJ2-1; size: NA; V: TRBV5-1; CDR3: CASSLTVEQFF
J: TRBJ2-1; size: NA; V: TRBV7-9; CDR3: CASTRPGGASYNEQFF
J: TRBJ2-4; size: NA; V: TRBV7-2; CDR3: CASSLTVLAGGPFMGIQYF
J: TRBJ2-7; size: NA; V: TRBV14; CDR3: CASSQDHSGGEQYF
J: TRBJ1-1; size: NA; V: TRBV12-3/TRBV12-4; CDR3: CASLGGWDTEAFF
J: TRBJ2-7; size: NA; V: TRBV29-1; CDR3: CSVGSSGDTYEQYF
J: TRBJ1-5; size: NA; V: TRBV27; CDR3: CAGSLQGQPQHF
J: TRBJ2-5; size: NA; V: TRBV12-3/TRBV12-4; CDR3: CASSLMWGQETQYF
J: TRBJ2-1; size: NA; V: TRBV7-3; CDR3: CASSATTHNEQFF
J: TRBJ2-2; size: NA; V: TRBV29-1; CDR3: CSVETPAPGELFF
J: TRBJ2-7; size: NA; V: TRBV29-1; CDR3: CSVRKAQQGYEQYF
J: TRBJ2-1; size: NA; V: TRBV28; CDR3: CASSFGSEQFF
J: TRBJ2-1; size: NA; V: TRBV29-1; CDR3: CSVEDVSSGDYNEQFF
J: TRBJ2-1; size: NA; V: TRBV20-1; CDR3: CSARDPDRRHNEQFF
J: TRBJ2-3; size: NA; V: TRBV6-4; CDR3: CASSDRSGSLDTQYF
J: TRBJ2-7; size: NA; V: TRBV5-1; CDR3: CASSLVGVITDEQYF
J: TRBJ2-3; size: NA; V: TRBV7-2; CDR3: CASSLVASDYTDTQYF
J: TRBJ2-1; size: NA; V: TRBV20-1; CDR3: CSARAPPGQGFNEQFF
J: TRBJ2-1; size: NA; V: TRBV10-3; CDR3: CAISESVRGPAGQFF
J: TRBJ2-7; size: NA; V: TRBV5-1; CDR3: CASSIGTVEQYF
J: TRBJ2-2; size: NA; V: TRBV2; CDR3: CASRRASDGGELFF
J: TRBJ2-7; size: NA; V: TRBV14; CDR3: CASRGQPSYEQYF
J: TRBJ2-3; size: NA; V: TRBV5-1; CDR3: CASSFGGATDTQYF
J: TRBJ2-7; size: NA; V: TRBV20-1; CDR3: CSAYDWTGLNAYEQYF
J: TRBJ2-5; size: NA; V: TRBV20-1; CDR3: CSAKIAGGYQETQYF
J: TRBJ1-2; size: NA; V: TRBV4-2; CDR3: CASSQDWAGDNYGYTF
J: TRBJ1-2; size: NA; V: TRBV29-1; CDR3: CSVPEGYDGYTF
J: TRBJ2-7; size: NA; V: TRBV20-1; CDR3: CSAREGQAYEQYF
J: TRBJ2-1; size: NA; V: TRBV4-1; CDR3: CASSQGGLDTYNEQFF
J: TRBJ2-5; size: NA; V: TRBV3-1; CDR3: CASSQESPFEGWEETQYF
J: TRBJ2-2; size: NA; V: TRBV29-1; CDR3: CSARVATGELFF
J: TRBJ2-7; size: NA; V: TRBV28; CDR3: CASSLLRGRTSGPYEQYF
J: TRBJ1-5; size: NA; V: TRBV7-2; CDR3: CASSHSPWVHQPQHF
J: TRBJ1-6; size: NA; V: TRBV27; CDR3: CASREGDGSNSPLHF
J: TRBJ2-1; size: NA; V: TRBV29-1; CDR3: CSVQGRANEQFF
J: TRBJ2-3; size: NA; V: TRBV4-1; CDR3: CASSQVGGRNSKDTQYF
J: TRBJ2-7; size: NA; V: TRBV4-1; CDR3: CASSPSHQTYEQYF
J: TRBJ2-3; size: NA; V: TRBV3-1; CDR3: CASSRPAGSLTDTQYF
J: TRBJ2-1; size: NA; V: TRBV7-9; CDR3: CASSPQGSGSYNEQFF
J: TRBJ2-7; size: NA; V: TRBV6-2/TRBV6-3; CDR3: CASSDLGDILYEQYF
J: TRBJ2-1; size: NA; V: TRBV29-1; CDR3: CSVEDLRPTQGRNEQFF